The 19 T cell receptor beta chains in this list originate from one sample, sequenced in a study of pediatric ulcerative colitis. Some clones are missing from TCRdb's copy, which holds only in-frame ones; the method was immunoSEQ multiplex PCR. The table records some 4,500 clones, approximately 92% of them present only once. The source material was blood. These receptors all stem from a boy under 18 who was a control in a study of pediatric ulcerative colitis.

The gene calls are TRBV15 and TRBJ1-4; D is perhaps TRBD1 (6 bases). The CDR3 runs to 12 residues. Germline CDR1 reads LNHNV; CDR2 reads YYDKDF (reference sequence). V lost 3 bases, J lost 11 bases, and 10 bases lay in between. The CDR3 nucleotides are TGTGCCACCAGCAGTTCCACAGGGAAACTGTTTTTT. The encoded protein is CATSSSTGKLFF.

This clone was found once. The J gene is TRBJ2-2, the V gene TRBV19, with TRBD2 identical over 7 bases. V was pared by 4 bases and J by 0 bases, with 5 bases of the junction left unmatched. CDR1 is LNHDA, CDR2 SQIVND, per germline (reference sequence). There are 16 residues in the CDR3. Written as DNA, the CDR3 is TGTGCCAGTAGTACCCCGGGGGGACCGAACACCGGGGAGCTGTTTTTT. This translates into CASSTPGGPNTGELFF.

CDR3 protein: CASRPTAGNTIYF. DNA for the CDR3: TGTGCCAGCAGGCCCACCGCGGGAAACACCATATATTTT. The J gene is TRBJ1-3, the V gene TRBV9; no firm D call. Germline lookup yields CDR1 SGDLS and CDR2 YYNGEE. The CDR3 length is 13 residues. V lost 5 bases, J lost 4 bases, and 10 bases lay in between.

The rearrangement uses TRBV5-4 and TRBJ2-1; D might be TRBD2 (6 bases). The CDR3 sequence is 14 residues long. V shed 7 bases and J shed 0 bases, with 11 bases lying between them. The germline V gene has CDR1 SGHNT and CDR2 YYREEE (reference sequence). In nucleotides, the CDR3 is TGTGCCAGCGGACTAAGCGGCTCCTACAATGAGCAGTTCTTC. Amino acids: CASGLSGSYNEQFF.

The rearrangement uses TRBV12-5 and TRBJ1-5; TRBD1 agrees at 9 bases. This CDR3 comprises 17 residues. Per the germline V gene, CDR1 is LGHNT and CDR2 is FRNRAP. The V segment lost 6 bases and the J segment 2 bases; nucleotides outside the gene matches: 11. Here the CDR3 reads CASGPGQGVFGNQPQHF. The CDR3 coding sequence is TGTGCTAGTGGACCGGGACAGGGAGTTTTTGGCAATCAGCCCCAGCATTTT.

The CDR3 loop is CASRYITSVPDTQYF. The CDR3 DNA follows: TGTGCCAGCAGATATATAACTAGCGTCCCAGATACGCAGTATTTT. J is TRBJ2-3 and V is TRBV27; 7 nucleotides agree with TRBD2. J was trimmed by 4 bases and V by 6 bases; bases with no gene match: 10. CDR1 is MNHEY and CDR2 is SMNVEV in the germline V gene (reference sequence). There are 15 residues in the CDR3.

This rearrangement joins TRBV29-1 to TRBJ1-3, with a possible D match to TRBD1 (5 bases). CDR1 is SQVTM and CDR2 is ANQGSEA in the germline V gene. V was shortened by 6 bases and J by 1 base, with 16 bases between the two germline ends. The CDR3 length is 15 residues. The CDR3 is CSVTRDSTSGNTIYF. The DNA for the CDR3 is TGCAGCGTCACCAGGGACTCTACGTCTGGAAACACCATATATTTT.

The chain has TRBV9 and TRBJ2-7; D is unresolved. The CDR3 has 15 residues. V lost 0 bases and J 6 bases, leaving 16 bases between the germline ends. The V gene's germline CDR1 is SGDLS and CDR2 YYNGEE. CDR3 region: CASSVEVRPPGEQYF. The CDR3 DNA is TGTGCCAGCAGCGTAGAAGTCAGGCCCCCAGGCGAGCAGTACTTC.

This chain joins TRBV7-3 and TRBJ1-1; no firm D call. With 6 bases removed from V and 2 bases from J, the gap between germline ends came to 19 bases. From germline, CDR1 is SGHTA and CDR2 FQGTGA. The CDR3 is 16 amino acids. The CDR3 sequence: CASSYSETAGNTEAFF. Written as DNA, the CDR3 is TGTGCCAGCAGTTACTCAGAGACGGCGGGAAACACTGAAGCTTTCTTT.

The chain couples TRBV14 to TRBJ1-1; D is possibly TRBD1 (5 bases). This CDR3 contains 14 residues. Germline-derived CDR1 and CDR2 are SGHDN and FVKESK. V was cut by 2 bases and J by 7 bases, with 14 bases left in between. CDR3 in DNA: TGTGCCAGCAGCCAACCCCCAGGGATGAATGAAGCTTTCTTT. It specifies CASSQPPGMNEAFF.

The chain joins TRBV12-5 to TRBJ1-1; D may be TRBD1 (5 bases). Germline CDR1 is LGHNT and CDR2 is FRNRAP. The CDR3 is 12 residues long. V lost 7 bases to trimming and J lost 3 bases, with 9 bases between them. The CDR3: CASAPGHTEAFF. CDR3 bases: TGTGCTAGTGCCCCGGGGCACACTGAAGCTTTCTTT.

The chain joins TRBV30 to TRBJ2-3; weak D call: TRBD2 (6 bases). The V end lost 6 bases, the J end lost 1 base, and 17 bases lay between the germline ends. This CDR3 region has 15 residues. Germline values: CDR1 GTSNPN, CDR2 SVGIG (reference sequence). The CDR3 DNA reads TGTGCCTGTCCTACTAGCTCGGGAGGCACAGATACGCAGTATTTT. Translated, it gives CACPTSSGGTDTQYF.

The chain combines TRBV6-1 with TRBJ2-1, with 12 bases matching TRBD2. Trimming cost V 4 bases and J 3 bases; bases outside gene matches: 10. The germline gives CDR1 MNHNS, CDR2 SASEGT. CDR3 size: 18 residues. CDR3 sequence: CASSGRLAGVRLYNEQFF. The CDR3 coding sequence is TGTGCCAGCAGTGGGAGACTAGCGGGAGTTAGGCTCTACAATGAGCAGTTCTTC.

The chain is built from TRBV4-1 and TRBJ2-7; 7 positions match TRBD2. Germline V gene lookup returns CDR1 MGHRA and CDR2 YSYEKL. V dropped 2 bases and J dropped 5; count of bases not matched to a gene: 9. The CDR3 covers 15 residues. The CDR3 DNA is TGCGCCAGCAGCCAAAGAGGGAGGGCCGGAGACGAGCAGTACGTC. It encodes CASSQRGRAGDEQYV.

The V and J genes are TRBV7-9 and TRBJ2-7; tentatively, D is TRBD1 (5 bases). CDR1 SEHNR and CDR2 FQNEAQ come from the germline V gene (reference sequence). The CDR3 is 13 amino acids. Trimming took off 5 bases at V and 1 base at J, with 9 bases between the two ends. CDR3 residues: CASSTSGSYEQYV. The CDR3 bases are TGTGCCAGCAGCACCTCAGGGTCCTACGAGCAGTACGTC.

The gene calls are TRBV5-1 and TRBJ2-1; D possibly corresponds to TRBD2 (6 bases). This CDR3 contains 14 residues. The germline CDR1 and CDR2 sequences are SGHRS and YFSETQ. V lost 4 bases to trimming and J lost 2 bases, with 10 bases between them. CDR3 loop: CASSLGTPYNEQFF. CDR3 DNA sequence: TGCGCCAGCAGCCTTGGGACTCCCTACAATGAGCAGTTCTTC.

J is TRBJ2-3 and V is TRBV10-3; D is unresolved. This CDR3 is built from 14 residues. V shed 0 bases and J shed 1 base, with 5 bases lying between them. Germline CDR1 and CDR2: ENHRY and SYGVKD. CDR3 in DNA: TGTGCCATCAGTGAGTCTGAGGGCACAGATACGCAGTATTTT. It specifies CAISESEGTDTQYF.

The chain links TRBV5-6 to TRBJ2-1, with D uncertain. The germline V and J ends were trimmed by 4 bases and 4 bases, with 6 bases remaining between them. The CDR3 is 12 residues long. CDR1 is SGHDT and CDR2 is YYEEEE in the germline V gene. The CDR3 nucleotides read TGTGCCAGCAGCCCCTTATACAATGAGCAGTTCTTC. Its translation is CASSPLYNEQFF.

CDR3 protein: CASSPGGQTPQYF. The DNA for the CDR3 is TGTGCCAGTAGCCCCGGTGGTCAGACCCCGCAGTACTTC. The chain combines TRBV19 with TRBJ2-7; D ambiguous. This CDR3 comprises 13 residues. V was clipped by 6 bases and J by 9 bases, with 18 bases between them. CDR1 LNHDA and CDR2 SQIVND come from the germline V gene (reference sequence).